These T cell receptor beta chains were read from a single sample in a study of identifying expanded T cells in peripheral blood. Using immunoSEQ multiplex PCR, the repertoire was profiled, and TCRdb retains in-frame clones only, with some absent. The profile covers roughly 100,000 clones, with 88% appearing a single time and roughly 15% taken by the ten largest. The sample was blood. These receptors all come from a person aged 18-70 years in good health. The CDR3 runs from the conserved cysteine through the conserved F or W. The order of the fields is V gene, CDR3 protein.

v_call: TRBV7-2; cdr3_aa: CASSSSSGGAETQYF
v_call: TRBV19; cdr3_aa: CASSPRIATNEKLFF
v_call: TRBV7-6; cdr3_aa: CASRGAGHAGELFF
v_call: TRBV7-2; cdr3_aa: CASRRSGAGNYEQYF
v_call: TRBV18; cdr3_aa: CASSLEGPGSPLHF
v_call: TRBV9; cdr3_aa: CASSARPGLNEQFF
v_call: TRBV4-3; cdr3_aa: CASSQGRNEQFF
v_call: TRBV28; cdr3_aa: CASTTAGVSYEQYF
v_call: TRBV4-1; cdr3_aa: CASSQEAVEFF
v_call: TRBV14; cdr3_aa: CASSQELLAGAYLPLHF